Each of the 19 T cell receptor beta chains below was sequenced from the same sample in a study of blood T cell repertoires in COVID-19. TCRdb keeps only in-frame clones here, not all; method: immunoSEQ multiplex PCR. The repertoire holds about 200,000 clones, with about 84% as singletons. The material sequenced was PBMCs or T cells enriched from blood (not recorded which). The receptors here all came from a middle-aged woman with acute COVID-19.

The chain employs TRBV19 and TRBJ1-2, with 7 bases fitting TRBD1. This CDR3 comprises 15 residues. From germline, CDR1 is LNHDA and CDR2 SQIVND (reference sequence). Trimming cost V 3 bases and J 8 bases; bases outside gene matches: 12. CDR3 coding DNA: TGTGCCAGTAGTATCGGGCCTAGACAGGGCAACGGCTACACCTTC. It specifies CASSIGPRQGNGYTF.

The CDR3 here is CATSRERPGGRNEQFF. DNA for the CDR3: TGTGCCACCAGCAGGGAGAGGCCAGGGGGCCGTAATGAGCAGTTCTTC. The J gene is TRBJ2-1, the V gene TRBV15; TRBD1 matches 8 bases. The V and J ends lost 3 bases and 7 bases, in that order; junction bases with no gene match: 11. This CDR3 is 16 amino acids long. Germline V gives CDR1 LNHNV, CDR2 YYDKDF (reference sequence). The full variable domain, in which reference TRBV15 and TRBJ2-1 provide the parts outside the CDR3, is DAMVIQNPRYQVTQFGKPVTLSCSQTLNHNVMYWYQQKSSQAPKLLFHYYDKDFNNEADTPDNFQSRRPNTSFCFLDIRSPGLGDTAMYLCATSRERPGGRNEQFFGPGTRLTVL.

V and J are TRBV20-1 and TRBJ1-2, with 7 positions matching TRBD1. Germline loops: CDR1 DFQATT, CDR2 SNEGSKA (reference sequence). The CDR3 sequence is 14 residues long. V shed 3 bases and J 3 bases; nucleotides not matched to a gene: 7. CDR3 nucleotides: TGCAGTGCTAGTTTGGGCAGGGGGGACTATGGCTACACCTTC. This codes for CSASLGRGDYGYTF.

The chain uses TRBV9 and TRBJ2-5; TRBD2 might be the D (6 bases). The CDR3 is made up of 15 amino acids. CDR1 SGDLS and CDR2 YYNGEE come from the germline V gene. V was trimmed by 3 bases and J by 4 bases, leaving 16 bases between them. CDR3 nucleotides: TGTGCCAGCAGCGCCCTCGGACCAGCGGGAGAGACCCAGTACTTC. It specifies CASSALGPAGETQYF.

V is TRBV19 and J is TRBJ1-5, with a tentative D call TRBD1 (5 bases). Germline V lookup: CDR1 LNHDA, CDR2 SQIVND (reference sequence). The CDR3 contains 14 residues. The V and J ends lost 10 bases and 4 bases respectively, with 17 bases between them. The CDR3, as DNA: TGTGCCACCTCGTTGACCTACAGGAATCAGCCCCAGCATTTT. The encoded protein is CATSLTYRNQPQHF. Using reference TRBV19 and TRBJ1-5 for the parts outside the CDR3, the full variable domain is DGGITQSPKYLFRKEGQNVTLSCEQNLNHDAMYWYRQDPGQGLRLIYYSQIVNDFQKGDIAEGYSVSREKKESFPLTVTSAQKNPTAFYLCATSLTYRNQPQHFGDGTRLSIL.

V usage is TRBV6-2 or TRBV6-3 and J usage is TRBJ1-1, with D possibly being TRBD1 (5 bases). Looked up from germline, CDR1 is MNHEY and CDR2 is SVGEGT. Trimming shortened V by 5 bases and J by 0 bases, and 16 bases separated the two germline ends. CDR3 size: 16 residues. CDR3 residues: CASSRDRLVLNTEAFF. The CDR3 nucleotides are TGTGCCAGCAGTCGGGACCGACTAGTATTGAACACTGAAGCTTTCTTT.

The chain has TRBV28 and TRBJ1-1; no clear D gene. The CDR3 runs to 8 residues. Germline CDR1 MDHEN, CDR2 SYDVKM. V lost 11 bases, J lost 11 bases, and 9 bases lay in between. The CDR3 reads CAGPSAFF. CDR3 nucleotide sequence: TGTGCCGGCCCCTCGGCTTTCTTT.

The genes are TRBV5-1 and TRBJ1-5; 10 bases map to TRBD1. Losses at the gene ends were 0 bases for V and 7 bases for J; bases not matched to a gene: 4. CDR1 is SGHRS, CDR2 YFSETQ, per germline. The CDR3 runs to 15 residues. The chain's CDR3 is CASSLGQGAGQPQHF. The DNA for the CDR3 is TGCGCCAGCAGCTTGGGACAGGGGGCCGGCCAGCCCCAGCATTTT.

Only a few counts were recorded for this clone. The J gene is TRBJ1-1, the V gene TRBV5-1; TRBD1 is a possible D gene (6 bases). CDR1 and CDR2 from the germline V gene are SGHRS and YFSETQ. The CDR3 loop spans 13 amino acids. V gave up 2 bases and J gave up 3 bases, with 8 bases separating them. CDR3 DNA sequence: TGCGCCAGCAGCTTACAGGGATACACTGAAGCTTTCTTT. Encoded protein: CASSLQGYTEAFF.

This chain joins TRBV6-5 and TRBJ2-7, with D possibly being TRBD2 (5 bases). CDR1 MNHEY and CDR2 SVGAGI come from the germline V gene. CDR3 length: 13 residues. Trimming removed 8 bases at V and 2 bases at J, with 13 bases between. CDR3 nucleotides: TGTGCCAGCGGTAGAACCGGGGCCTACGAGCAGTACTTC. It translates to CASGRTGAYEQYF.

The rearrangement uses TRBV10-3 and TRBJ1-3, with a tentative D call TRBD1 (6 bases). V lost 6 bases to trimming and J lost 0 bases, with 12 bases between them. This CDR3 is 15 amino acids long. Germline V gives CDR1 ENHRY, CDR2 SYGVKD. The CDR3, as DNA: TGTGCCATCAGCCTCCGGGACATCTCTGGAAACACCATATATTTT. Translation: CAISLRDISGNTIYF.

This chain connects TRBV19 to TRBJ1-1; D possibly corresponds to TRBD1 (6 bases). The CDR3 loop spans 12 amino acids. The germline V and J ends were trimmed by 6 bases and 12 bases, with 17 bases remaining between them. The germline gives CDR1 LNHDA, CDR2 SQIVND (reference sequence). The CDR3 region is CASSQTWTVPFF. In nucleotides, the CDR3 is TGTGCCAGTAGCCAGACCTGGACAGTTCCTTTCTTT.

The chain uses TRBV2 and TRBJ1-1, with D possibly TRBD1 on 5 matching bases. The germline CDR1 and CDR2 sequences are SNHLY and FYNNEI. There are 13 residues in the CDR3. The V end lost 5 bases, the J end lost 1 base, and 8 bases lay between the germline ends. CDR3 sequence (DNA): TGTGCCAGCAGTAAGACAGAGAACACTGAAGCTTTCTTT. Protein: CASSKTENTEAFF.

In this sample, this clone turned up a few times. CDR3 residues: CASSIGTFSGNTIYF. DNA for the CDR3: TGTGCCAGTAGTATCGGGACTTTCTCTGGAAACACCATATATTTT. The chain joins TRBV19 to TRBJ1-3; D may be TRBD1 (5 bases). Trimming removed 3 bases at V and 0 bases at J, with 9 bases between. Germline V gene lookup returns CDR1 LNHDA and CDR2 SQIVND (reference sequence). There are 15 residues in the CDR3.

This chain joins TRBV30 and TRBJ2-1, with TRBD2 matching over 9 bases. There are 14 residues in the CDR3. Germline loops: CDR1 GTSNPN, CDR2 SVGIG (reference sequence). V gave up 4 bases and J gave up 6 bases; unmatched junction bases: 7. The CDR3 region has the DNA TGTGCCTGGAACGTTGCGGGAGGGTCCAATGAGCAGTTCTTC. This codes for CAWNVAGGSNEQFF.

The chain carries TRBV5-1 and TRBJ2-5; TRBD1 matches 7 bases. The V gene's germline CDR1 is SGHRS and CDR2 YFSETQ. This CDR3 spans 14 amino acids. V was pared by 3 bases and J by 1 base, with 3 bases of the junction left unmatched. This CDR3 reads CASSWTGGQETQYF. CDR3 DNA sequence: TGCGCCAGCAGCTGGACAGGCGGCCAAGAGACCCAGTACTTC.

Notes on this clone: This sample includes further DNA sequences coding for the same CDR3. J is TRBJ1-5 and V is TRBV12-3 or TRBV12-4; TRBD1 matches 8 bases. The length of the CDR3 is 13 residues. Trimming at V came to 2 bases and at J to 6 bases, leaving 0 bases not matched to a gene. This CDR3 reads CASSLTGGQPQHF. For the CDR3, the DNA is TGTGCCAGCAGTTTAACAGGGGGTCAGCCCCAGCATTTT.

CDR3 in DNA: TGTGCCAGCAGCCGAGGTACAGGGGTGAGGATGAATCAGCCCCAGCATTTT. Amino acid sequence: CASSRGTGVRMNQPQHF. The chain links TRBV7-8 to TRBJ1-5; 7 bases map to TRBD1. The CDR3 length is 17 residues. The J segment lost 4 bases and the V segment lost 5 bases, leaving 14 bases of the junction unmatched. Germline assignment: CDR1 SGHVS and CDR2 FQNEAQ.

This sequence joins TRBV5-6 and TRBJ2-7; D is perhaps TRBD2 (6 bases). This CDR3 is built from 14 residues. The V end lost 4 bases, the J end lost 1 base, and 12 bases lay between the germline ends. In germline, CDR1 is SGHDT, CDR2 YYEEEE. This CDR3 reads CASSAGLSSYEQYF. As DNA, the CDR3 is TGTGCCAGCAGCGCGGGACTGTCGTCCTACGAGCAGTACTTC.